This T cell receptor (beta chain) comes out of a study of OX40 agonist ivuxolimab in advanced cancers. At the level of the study: Patients received the agonistic anti-OX40 (CD134) antibody ivuxolimab. Age averaged 60 years (range 23 to 79), and about 86% were male.

TCRdb's copy holds only in-frame clones and misses some; the assay was immunoSEQ multiplex PCR. The data hold around 94,000 clones, with 90% to 95% observed a single time. The count of this clone is one. An end of the junction differs from the germline gene, which may be a read error. The CDR3 is made up of 12 amino acids. CDR1 and CDR2 (germline): SEHNR, FQNEAQ (reference sequence). The clonotype originates from an adult with an advanced solid tumor such as melanoma, head and neck, liver or kidney cancer. The sample in question was CD4+ or CD8+ T cells sorted from blood, obtained in a trial of the OX40 agonist ivuxolimab. The chain recombines TRBV7-9 with TRBJ1-6, with unresolved D. CDR3 residues: CASSELDGRTNF. DNA for the CDR3: TGTGCCAGCAGCGAATTGGATGGCAGGACTAACTTT.